This T cell receptor (beta chain) is from a study of blood T cell repertoires in COVID-19. For the study at large: Sites across the United States, Italy and Spain contributed samples from acute and convalescent COVID-19. Nucleic acid was either cDNA or gDNA, and it came from T cells, B-cell-depleted T cells, or PBMCs.

The authors' processing: Estimation of nucleated cell counts was performed using reference gene primer amplification. Profiling relied on immunoSEQ multiplex PCR, and the TCRdb table lists in-frame clones only, not all of them. D and trimming come from the DNA, and the V and J calls and clone size come from that table. The sample includes 50,000 or so clones, over 90% of them seen just once. Sequencing was done on a sample of peripheral blood. This sequence was found in a woman older than 75 with acute or convalescent COVID-19.

The CDR3 here is CSVENFGQGYGYTF. CDR3 bases: TGCAGCGTCGAGAATTTTGGACAGGGCTATGGCTACACCTTC. This rearrangement joins TRBV29-1 to TRBJ1-2; 8 bases agree with TRBD1. J lost 4 bases, V lost 6 bases, and 10 bases had no gene match. The germline gives CDR1 SQVTM, CDR2 ANQGSEA. This CDR3 contains 14 residues.